This T cell receptor (beta chain) comes out of a study of read filtering for tumor transcriptome and immune sequencing. About the research overall: TCR-mapped reads were about 4 to 11 million with IR-seq versus about 75 to 1,400 with RNA-seq. Points from the study as a whole: IR-seq captured clonotypes deeper and more reliably than RNA-seq. Around 82% of IR-seq clonotypes had a single read, yet these held approximately 3.5% of reads. Without single-read clonotypes, shared clonotype proportions correlated more between IR-seq and RNA-seq.

In its sample, this clonotype was seen many times. Its antigen is undetermined. Germline CDR1 reads MDHEN; CDR2 reads SYDVKM. V was shortened by 7 bases and J by 1 base, with 13 bases between the two germline ends. This CDR3 spans 14 amino acids. From about 0.4 ug of RNA, a library with molecular barcoded alpha/delta and beta/gamma adaptors was made. TCRdb called the reads again in MiXCR, with one record for every CDR3 protein. Of 35,000 to 50,000 distinct CDR3 sequences in the sample, less than 20% were seen once. The chain is built from TRBV28 and TRBJ1-2; D gene unclear. This clonotype originated in a donor at least 40 years old with multiple myeloma. Sequencing was done on a sample of a population of CD138-negative cells sorted from bone marrow. The chain's CDR3 is CASTLAPRNYGYTF. Here the CDR3 DNA reads TGTGCCAGCACCCTAGCCCCTCGTAACTATGGCTACACCTTC.